Listed below are T cell receptor beta chains from one sample, sequenced in a study of T cell repertoires in cytomegalovirus infection. One entry per CDR3 protein results from TCRdb running MiXCR on the reads. The sample consists of some 250,000 distinct CDR3 sequences, approximately 10% of them appearing once. The sequenced material came from PBMCs. These receptors all stem from a human donor in good health (CMV status not recorded). Some clones in this sample may be carry-over from other donors' samples. CDR3s include the opening cysteine and the closing phenylalanine or tryptophan. The D gene is left open where the match is weak. A row's size may be missing; if present it is once, few, many or a size class.

V gene: TRBV6-6; J gene: TRBJ2-6; D gene: NA; clone size: few; CDR3 protein: CASSSRRGVAGANVLTF; CDR3 DNA: TGTGCCAGCAGTAGCCGCAGGGGTGTGGCTGGGGCCAACGTCCTGACTTTC
V gene: TRBV6-8; J gene: TRBJ1-1; D gene: NA; clone size: many; CDR3 protein: CASRPEGQRSTEAFF; CDR3 DNA: TGTGCCAGCAGGCCGGAAGGGCAGCGTAGCACTGAAGCTTTCTTT
V gene: TRBV11-2; J gene: TRBJ1-1; D gene: TRBD1; clone size: many; CDR3 protein: CASSSGQGGMNTEAFF; CDR3 DNA: TGTGCCAGCAGCTCGGGACAGGGGGGTATGAACACTGAAGCTTTCTTT
V gene: TRBV20-1; J gene: TRBJ2-5; D gene: TRBD2; clone size: few; CDR3 protein: CSARPTLAEAFQTQYF; CDR3 DNA: TGCAGTGCTAGACCCACACTAGCGGAGGCATTTCAGACCCAGTACTTC
V gene: TRBV20-1; J gene: TRBJ1-4; D gene: NA; clone size: NA; CDR3 protein: CSARSSTTATNEKLFF; CDR3 DNA: TGCAGTGCTAGATCCAGTACAACTGCAACTAATGAAAAACTGTTTTTT
V gene: TRBV7-7; J gene: TRBJ2-5; D gene: TRBD1; clone size: many; CDR3 protein: CASSSGQGAGETQYF; CDR3 DNA: TGTGCTAGCAGCTCGGGACAGGGGGCAGGAGAGACCCAGTACTTC
V gene: TRBV5-1; J gene: TRBJ2-5; D gene: NA; clone size: NA; CDR3 protein: CASRSDTSGAETQYF; CDR3 DNA: TGCGCCAGCAGATCCGACACCTCCGGGGCAGAGACCCAGTACTTC
V gene: TRBV14; J gene: TRBJ1-4; D gene: TRBD1; clone size: NA; CDR3 protein: CASSARTGGNEKLFF; CDR3 DNA: TGTGCCAGCAGCGCCCGGACAGGGGGGAATGAAAAACTGTTTTTT
V gene: TRBV7-2; J gene: TRBJ2-3; D gene: TRBD1; clone size: many; CDR3 protein: CASSKDRGLTDTQYF; CDR3 DNA: TGTGCCAGCAGCAAAGACAGGGGACTCACAGATACGCAGTATTTT
V gene: TRBV29-1; J gene: TRBJ1-5; D gene: NA; clone size: many; CDR3 protein: CSVARASNQPQHF; CDR3 DNA: TGCAGCGTTGCCAGGGCTAGCAATCAGCCCCAGCATTTT
V gene: TRBV6-2/TRBV6-3; J gene: TRBJ2-3; D gene: TRBD1; clone size: many; CDR3 protein: CASSYSRRQGPTDTQYF; CDR3 DNA: TGTGCCAGCAGTTACTCGAGGAGACAGGGCCCCACAGATACGCAGTATTTT
V gene: TRBV20-1; J gene: TRBJ1-2; D gene: NA; clone size: once; CDR3 protein: CRGGRDGYTF; CDR3 DNA: TGCAGAGGGGGACGAGATGGCTACACCTTC
V gene: TRBV20-1; J gene: TRBJ1-2; D gene: NA; clone size: few; CDR3 protein: CSARLEGLAVYGYTF; CDR3 DNA: TGCAGTGCTAGATTAGAGGGCCTAGCCGTCTATGGCTACACCTTC
V gene: TRBV4-3; J gene: TRBJ2-1; D gene: NA; clone size: many; CDR3 protein: CASSQESGWLGKEQFF; CDR3 DNA: TGCGCCAGCAGCCAAGAATCGGGATGGTTGGGGAAAGAGCAGTTCTTC
V gene: TRBV20-1; J gene: TRBJ2-5; D gene: NA; clone size: many; CDR3 protein: CSARPGTSETQYF; CDR3 DNA: TGCAGTGCTAGACCCGGGACGTCGGAGACCCAGTACTTC
V gene: TRBV5-1; J gene: TRBJ1-3; D gene: NA; clone size: many; CDR3 protein: CASSSGLEGNTIYF; CDR3 DNA: TGCGCCAGCAGCTCCGGACTCGAAGGAAACACCATATATTTT
V gene: TRBV3-1; J gene: TRBJ2-4; D gene: NA; clone size: NA; CDR3 protein: CASSPLTVTKNIQYF; CDR3 DNA: TGTGCCAGCAGCCCCCTGACAGTGACCAAAAACATTCAGTACTTC
V gene: TRBV12-3/TRBV12-4; J gene: TRBJ1-2; D gene: TRBD1; clone size: many; CDR3 protein: CASSLSGGSYGYTF; CDR3 DNA: TGTGCCAGCAGTTTATCAGGGGGCTCCTATGGCTACACCTTC
V gene: TRBV20-1; J gene: TRBJ2-3; D gene: TRBD2; clone size: NA; CDR3 protein: CSARDRGGVRDTQYF; CDR3 DNA: TGCAGTGCTAGAGATCGCGGGGGGGTTAGAGATACGCAGTATTTT
V gene: TRBV6-1; J gene: TRBJ2-1; D gene: NA; clone size: many; CDR3 protein: CASSAVAGTLNYNEQFF; CDR3 DNA: TGTGCCAGCAGTGCAGTGGCGGGGACTCTAAATTACAATGAGCAGTTCTTC
V gene: TRBV11-3; J gene: TRBJ2-7; D gene: NA; clone size: NA; CDR3 protein: CASSGRTTEQYF; CDR3 DNA: TGTGCCAGCAGCGGGCGGACCACCGAGCAGTACTTC
V gene: TRBV28; J gene: TRBJ1-2; D gene: NA; clone size: few; CDR3 protein: CASSFAVFNYGYTF; CDR3 DNA: TGTGCCAGCAGTTTTGCGGTATTCAACTATGGCTACACCTTC
V gene: TRBV29-1; J gene: TRBJ2-3; D gene: TRBD1; clone size: many; CDR3 protein: CSVDGLGQGVDTQYF; CDR3 DNA: TGCAGCGTTGATGGATTGGGACAGGGTGTGGATACGCAGTATTTT
V gene: TRBV7-2; J gene: TRBJ1-1; D gene: TRBD1; clone size: many; CDR3 protein: CASSYRGNTEAFF; CDR3 DNA: TGTGCCAGCAGCTACAGGGGGAACACTGAAGCTTTCTTT
V gene: TRBV6-2/TRBV6-3; J gene: TRBJ1-2; D gene: NA; clone size: many; CDR3 protein: CASRPGNYGYTF; CDR3 DNA: TGTGCCAGCAGGCCCGGGAACTATGGCTACACCTTC
V gene: TRBV7-9; J gene: TRBJ1-1; D gene: NA; clone size: many; CDR3 protein: CASSSRAPDTEAFF; CDR3 DNA: TGTGCCAGCAGCTCCCGTGCCCCGGACACTGAAGCTTTCTTT
V gene: TRBV7-2; J gene: TRBJ2-2; D gene: TRBD2; clone size: many; CDR3 protein: CASSPLGRGLLTGELFF; CDR3 DNA: TGTGCCAGCAGCCCCCTTGGGAGGGGACTACTCACCGGGGAGCTGTTTTTT
V gene: TRBV12-3/TRBV12-4; J gene: TRBJ2-1; D gene: NA; clone size: few; CDR3 protein: CASSYSGESNEQFF; CDR3 DNA: TGTGCCAGCAGTTACTCGGGGGAGTCCAATGAGCAGTTCTTC
V gene: TRBV12-3/TRBV12-4; J gene: TRBJ1-2; D gene: NA; clone size: few; CDR3 protein: CASSVGRSGYTF; CDR3 DNA: TGTGCCAGCAGTGTAGGGCGGAGTGGCTACACCTTC
V gene: TRBV7-3; J gene: TRBJ2-2; D gene: TRBD2; clone size: few; CDR3 protein: CASSQTSGGTGELFF; CDR3 DNA: TGTGCCAGCAGCCAGACTAGCGGGGGAACCGGGGAGCTGTTTTTT
V gene: TRBV6-6; J gene: TRBJ1-5; D gene: NA; clone size: many; CDR3 protein: CASSYSRQLVNQPQHF; CDR3 DNA: TGTGCCAGCAGTTACTCGCGGCAGCTTGTCAATCAGCCCCAGCATTTT
V gene: TRBV5-5; J gene: TRBJ2-5; D gene: NA; clone size: few; CDR3 protein: CASSPRGASTLQETQYF; CDR3 DNA: TGTGCCAGCAGCCCAAGGGGGGCCTCGACCCTCCAAGAGACCCAGTACTTC
V gene: TRBV7-9; J gene: TRBJ2-3; D gene: NA; clone size: many; CDR3 protein: CASSPGRPRSTDTQYF; CDR3 DNA: TGTGCCAGCAGCCCCGGACGTCCGAGGAGCACAGATACGCAGTATTTT
V gene: TRBV6-6; J gene: TRBJ2-2; D gene: NA; clone size: NA; CDR3 protein: CASSYSTPLTGELFF; CDR3 DNA: TGTGCCAGCAGTTACTCTACTCCATTGACCGGGGAGCTGTTTTTT
V gene: TRBV12-3/TRBV12-4; J gene: TRBJ1-1; D gene: NA; clone size: NA; CDR3 protein: CASSLFRQLNTEAFF; CDR3 DNA: TGTGCCAGCAGTTTATTCCGGCAGCTGAACACTGAAGCTTTCTTT
V gene: TRBV6-2/TRBV6-3; J gene: TRBJ2-7; D gene: TRBD2; clone size: NA; CDR3 protein: CASIPRGAGDRSYEQYF; CDR3 DNA: TGTGCCAGCATCCCCCGAGGAGCGGGAGATCGCTCCTACGAGCAGTACTTC
V gene: TRBV27; J gene: TRBJ2-5; D gene: NA; clone size: few; CDR3 protein: CASSLRRGRGTQYF; CDR3 DNA: TGTGCCAGCAGTTTAAGACGGGGCAGGGGGACCCAGTACTTC
V gene: TRBV7-2; J gene: TRBJ2-7; D gene: NA; clone size: few; CDR3 protein: CASSLGQTGSEQYF; CDR3 DNA: TGTGCCAGCAGCTTAGGACAGACGGGCTCTGAGCAGTACTTC
V gene: TRBV28; J gene: TRBJ1-1; D gene: NA; clone size: many; CDR3 protein: CASTDGALNTEAFF; CDR3 DNA: TGTGCCAGCACCGACGGGGCCTTGAACACTGAAGCTTTCTTT
V gene: TRBV11-2; J gene: TRBJ1-4; D gene: NA; clone size: many; CDR3 protein: CASSPNGQGRKANEKLFF; CDR3 DNA: TGTGCCAGCAGCCCTAACGGGCAGGGGAGGAAGGCTAATGAAAAACTGTTTTTT
V gene: TRBV7-2; J gene: TRBJ2-3; D gene: TRBD2; clone size: many; CDR3 protein: CASSLQGGTSGSVDTQYF; CDR3 DNA: TGTGCCAGCAGCTTACAGGGGGGGACTAGCGGGAGTGTAGATACGCAGTATTTT
V gene: TRBV12-3/TRBV12-4; J gene: TRBJ1-1; D gene: TRBD1; clone size: many; CDR3 protein: CASRETGIAQAFF; CDR3 DNA: TGTGCCAGCAGGGAGACAGGGATTGCTCAGGCTTTCTTT